This entry lists 22 T cell receptor beta chains sequenced from one sample in a study of cytomegalovirus exposure and HLA in healthy donors. Some clones are missing from TCRdb's copy, which holds only in-frame ones; the method was immunoSEQ multiplex PCR. The sample carries about 140,000 clones, 85% to 90% recorded once. The sample comprised PBMCs. The receptor source for this set is a woman aged 18-35 years in good health and CMV-seropositive.

The chain couples TRBV15 to TRBJ2-5; tentatively, D is TRBD2 (6 bases). V shed 0 bases and J shed 5 bases, with 22 bases lying between them. From germline, CDR1 is LNHNV and CDR2 YYDKDF (reference sequence). The length of the CDR3 is 18 residues. Here the CDR3 DNA reads TGTGCCACCAGCAGAGATCAGGTCTCGGGGAGGCTTGAGGAGACCCAGTACTTC. This sequence encodes CATSRDQVSGRLEETQYF.

This clone was counted once. CDR3 amino acids: CASVLDRSNEQFF. In DNA form, the CDR3 reads TGTGCCAGCGTCTTGGACAGGTCCAATGAGCAGTTCTTC. This chain joins TRBV18 and TRBJ2-1; 7 bases map to TRBD1. V lost 8 bases and J lost 6; bases outside the gene matches: 7. The V gene's germline CDR1 is KGHSH and CDR2 LQKENI. This CDR3 is built from 13 residues.

This chain connects TRBV5-6 to TRBJ2-7; 10 positions agree with TRBD1. This CDR3 comprises 15 residues. The V and J ends lost 4 bases and 5 bases, in that order; junction bases with no gene match: 9. Germline CDR1 reads SGHDT; CDR2 reads YYEEEE. CDR3 DNA sequence: TGTGCCAGCAGCATACGGGACAGGGGATTAAACGAGCAGTACTTC. Protein product: CASSIRDRGLNEQYF.

The chain uses TRBV29-1 and TRBJ2-3; D gene ambiguous. Trimming took 2 bases from V and 3 from J, leaving 9 bases between them. The CDR3 runs 13 residues. Germline V gives CDR1 SQVTM, CDR2 ANQGSEA. The DNA for the CDR3 is TGCAGCGTTGAACCCCCGCAGACAGATACGCAGTATTTT. This gives the protein CSVEPPQTDTQYF.

The chain carries TRBV4-3 and TRBJ2-1; the D gene is possibly TRBD2 (6 bases). The germline V gene has CDR1 LGHNA and CDR2 YSLEER. The V and J ends lost 4 bases and 0 bases respectively, with 25 bases between them. The CDR3 has 20 residues. The CDR3 sequence is CASSLSIISGAFPSYNEQFF. CDR3 nucleotides: TGCGCCAGCAGCCTTTCTATTATTAGCGGCGCCTTTCCCTCCTACAATGAGCAGTTCTTC.

J is TRBJ2-3 and V is TRBV27, with 9 bases that match TRBD2. CDR3 size: 17 residues. The ends lost 4 bases at V and 3 bases at J; junction bases unmatched: 11. The V gene's germline CDR1 is MNHEY and CDR2 SMNVEV (reference sequence). CDR3 residues: CASSSTTLAGTTDTQYF. CDR3 nucleotide sequence: TGTGCCAGCAGTTCCACCACGCTAGCGGGAACGACAGATACGCAGTATTTT.

V is TRBV29-1 and J is TRBJ1-4, with D perhaps TRBD1 (6 bases). This CDR3 region has 11 residues. Trimming removed 6 bases at V and 4 bases at J, with 6 bases between. Germline assignment: CDR1 SQVTM and CDR2 ANQGSEA. The CDR3 sequence is CSVQGNEKLFF. In DNA form, the CDR3 reads TGCAGCGTACAGGGTAATGAAAAACTGTTTTTT.

This clone has just one count. The J gene is TRBJ1-2, the V gene TRBV28; perhaps TRBD1 as D (5 bases). V gave up 6 bases and J gave up 10 bases, with 18 bases separating them. From germline, CDR1 is MDHEN and CDR2 SYDVKM. The CDR3 runs to 13 residues. In DNA form, the CDR3 reads TGTGCCAGCAGCGGGGGACTTAGGGTGGCCTACACCTTC. Translated: CASSGGLRVAYTF.

The chain recombines TRBV6-5 with TRBJ1-6; tentatively, D is TRBD1 (6 bases). Trimming removed 0 bases from V and 8 bases from J, with 8 bases in between. CDR1 is MNHEY and CDR2 is SVGAGI in the germline V gene. The length of the CDR3 is 14 residues. CDR3 sequence (DNA): TGTGCCAGCAGTTACTCGAAGGGGGATTCACCCCTCCACTTT. Translating it yields CASSYSKGDSPLHF.

CDR3 DNA: TGTGCCAGCAGCAGGGAGTCAACAAGAAAGACCTATGGCTACACCTTC. It yields the protein CASSRESTRKTYGYTF. The chain uses TRBV11-2 and TRBJ1-2; no definite D call. V was shortened by 5 bases and J by 4 bases, with 20 bases between the two germline ends. Germline V gene data show CDR1 as SGHAT and CDR2 as FQNNGV. The CDR3 sequence is 16 residues long.

The J gene is TRBJ1-5, the V gene TRBV15; D might be TRBD1 (6 bases). The V end lost 1 base, the J end lost 7 bases, and 14 bases lay between the germline ends. CDR3 length: 15 residues. Germline CDR1 LNHNV, CDR2 YYDKDF (reference sequence). CDR3 loop: CATSRGRTASQPQHF. DNA of the CDR3: TGTGCCACCAGCAGAGGGCGGACAGCCAGCCAGCCCCAGCATTTT.

The V gene is TRBV11-2, the J gene TRBJ2-7, with 9 nucleotides matching TRBD2. This CDR3 contains 16 residues. CDR1 is SGHAT, CDR2 FQNNGV, per germline. Trimming at V came to 5 bases and at J to 3 bases, leaving 11 bases not matched to a gene. The CDR3 coding sequence is TGTGCCAGCAGCCCACCCTACACAGCGGGAGGCTACGAGCAGTACTTC. Encoded protein: CASSPPYTAGGYEQYF.

This chain links TRBV30 with TRBJ1-5; the match to TRBD1 covers 9 bases. This CDR3 spans 15 amino acids. CDR1 and CDR2 (germline): GTSNPN, SVGIG (reference sequence). Trimming took 2 bases from V and 2 from J; bases not matched to a gene: 4. The CDR3 loop is CAWSSGTGRNQPQHF. CDR3 DNA sequence: TGTGCCTGGAGTTCCGGGACAGGGCGCAATCAGCCCCAGCATTTT.

This CDR3 reads CASRRGTDQETQYF. In DNA form, the CDR3 reads TGTGCCAGCAGACGCGGGACGGATCAAGAGACCCAGTACTTC. The V and J genes are TRBV6-5 and TRBJ2-5, with D perhaps TRBD2 (6 bases). V lost 6 bases and J 2 bases, leaving 13 bases between the germline ends. Germline V gene data show CDR1 as MNHEY and CDR2 as SVGAGI. The CDR3 contains 14 residues.

The chain uses TRBV2 and TRBJ2-5; 11 bases align to TRBD2. The CDR3 loop spans 14 amino acids. Trimming removed 6 bases from V and 5 bases from J; junction bases left unmatched: 5. CDR1 and CDR2 from the germline V gene are SNHLY and FYNNEI. The CDR3 spells CASRLAGARETQYF. The CDR3 nucleotides are TGTGCCAGCAGACTAGCGGGGGCAAGGGAGACCCAGTACTTC.

The chain has TRBV6-5 and TRBJ1-2, with D tentatively TRBD1 (6 bases). Germline values: CDR1 MNHEY, CDR2 SVGAGI. This CDR3 has 13 residues. The V end lost 7 bases, the J end lost 6 bases, and 15 bases lay between the germline ends. The CDR3 loop is CASKERGAHGYTF. The CDR3 DNA reads TGTGCCAGCAAGGAACGGGGGGCGCATGGCTACACCTTC.

V usage is TRBV5-6 and J usage is TRBJ1-4; no firm D call. Germline V CDR1 and CDR2: SGHDT, YYEEEE. This CDR3 is built from 15 residues. Trimming took 5 bases from V and 4 from J, leaving 15 bases between them. CDR3 region: CASRKRVTGNEKLFF. The CDR3 nucleotides are TGTGCCAGCAGGAAAAGAGTCACGGGTAATGAAAAACTGTTTTTT.

This clone was detected only a few times. This rearrangement joins TRBV5-1 to TRBJ1-6; a weak D match, TRBD1 (6 bases). Per the germline V gene, CDR1 is SGHRS and CDR2 is YFSETQ. V gave up 8 bases and J gave up 7 bases, with 10 bases separating them. The CDR3 loop spans 12 amino acids. CDR3 DNA: TGCGCCAGTCGGGACACAAATTCACCCCTCCACTTT. Its translation is CASRDTNSPLHF.

This sequence joins TRBV9 and TRBJ1-3; possibly TRBD1 for D (6 bases). V lost 0 bases to trimming and J lost 4 bases, with 17 bases between them. CDR1 and CDR2 from the germline V gene are SGDLS and YYNGEE. The CDR3 spans 17 residues. The CDR3 spells CASSVEGTTIFGNTIYF. As DNA, the CDR3 is TGTGCCAGCAGCGTAGAAGGGACAACTATCTTCGGAAACACCATATATTTT.

For the CDR3, the DNA is TGTGCCAGCAGTGCCAGGGCTAATGAAAAACTGTTTTTT. It specifies CASSARANEKLFF. The chain carries TRBV6-1 and TRBJ1-4; D perhaps matches TRBD1 (5 bases). Germline CDR1 reads MNHNS; CDR2 reads SASEGT. V was clipped by 4 bases and J by 3 bases, with 6 bases between them. This CDR3 has 13 residues.

The gene calls are TRBV6-5 and TRBJ2-7; D might be TRBD2 (6 bases). The CDR3 is 16 residues long. Looked up from germline, CDR1 is MNHEY and CDR2 is SVGAGI. The V end was cut by 0 bases, the J end by 2 bases, with 14 bases between. The CDR3 sequence: CASSYSLASEPYEQYF. As DNA, the CDR3 is TGTGCCAGCAGTTACTCCCTGGCTAGCGAACCCTACGAGCAGTACTTC.

V usage is TRBV7-2 and J usage is TRBJ2-7, with D possibly matching TRBD1 (6 bases). The germline gives CDR1 SGHTA, CDR2 FQGNSA. This CDR3 is 14 amino acids long. The ends were cut back, 1 base at V and 7 bases at J, with 14 bases in the middle. The chain's CDR3 is CASSLGTYGQEQYF. CDR3 DNA sequence: TGTGCCAGCAGCTTAGGGACATATGGACAGGAGCAGTACTTC.